This TCR beta chain was sequenced in a study of blood T cell repertoires in COVID-19. Using immunoSEQ multiplex PCR, the repertoire was profiled, and TCRdb retains in-frame clones only, with some absent. The top ten clones hold about 1.9% of a sample with more than 300,000 clones, about 87% of them seen once. The CDR3 covers 12 residues. V was trimmed by 7 bases and J by 7 bases, leaving 13 bases between them. CDR1 and CDR2 (germline): LGHDT, YNNKEL (reference sequence). The specimen sequenced was PBMCs or T cells enriched from blood (not recorded which). This sequence originates from a man aged 35 to 55 in a cohort exposed to, infected with or recovered from COVID-19 (not recorded which). The chain joins TRBV3-1 (or the pseudogene TRBV3-2) to TRBJ1-1; D is ambiguous. The CDR3 nucleotides are TGTGCCAGCACCCAGGACCGGGGTGAAGCTTTCTTT. It translates to CASTQDRGEAFF.